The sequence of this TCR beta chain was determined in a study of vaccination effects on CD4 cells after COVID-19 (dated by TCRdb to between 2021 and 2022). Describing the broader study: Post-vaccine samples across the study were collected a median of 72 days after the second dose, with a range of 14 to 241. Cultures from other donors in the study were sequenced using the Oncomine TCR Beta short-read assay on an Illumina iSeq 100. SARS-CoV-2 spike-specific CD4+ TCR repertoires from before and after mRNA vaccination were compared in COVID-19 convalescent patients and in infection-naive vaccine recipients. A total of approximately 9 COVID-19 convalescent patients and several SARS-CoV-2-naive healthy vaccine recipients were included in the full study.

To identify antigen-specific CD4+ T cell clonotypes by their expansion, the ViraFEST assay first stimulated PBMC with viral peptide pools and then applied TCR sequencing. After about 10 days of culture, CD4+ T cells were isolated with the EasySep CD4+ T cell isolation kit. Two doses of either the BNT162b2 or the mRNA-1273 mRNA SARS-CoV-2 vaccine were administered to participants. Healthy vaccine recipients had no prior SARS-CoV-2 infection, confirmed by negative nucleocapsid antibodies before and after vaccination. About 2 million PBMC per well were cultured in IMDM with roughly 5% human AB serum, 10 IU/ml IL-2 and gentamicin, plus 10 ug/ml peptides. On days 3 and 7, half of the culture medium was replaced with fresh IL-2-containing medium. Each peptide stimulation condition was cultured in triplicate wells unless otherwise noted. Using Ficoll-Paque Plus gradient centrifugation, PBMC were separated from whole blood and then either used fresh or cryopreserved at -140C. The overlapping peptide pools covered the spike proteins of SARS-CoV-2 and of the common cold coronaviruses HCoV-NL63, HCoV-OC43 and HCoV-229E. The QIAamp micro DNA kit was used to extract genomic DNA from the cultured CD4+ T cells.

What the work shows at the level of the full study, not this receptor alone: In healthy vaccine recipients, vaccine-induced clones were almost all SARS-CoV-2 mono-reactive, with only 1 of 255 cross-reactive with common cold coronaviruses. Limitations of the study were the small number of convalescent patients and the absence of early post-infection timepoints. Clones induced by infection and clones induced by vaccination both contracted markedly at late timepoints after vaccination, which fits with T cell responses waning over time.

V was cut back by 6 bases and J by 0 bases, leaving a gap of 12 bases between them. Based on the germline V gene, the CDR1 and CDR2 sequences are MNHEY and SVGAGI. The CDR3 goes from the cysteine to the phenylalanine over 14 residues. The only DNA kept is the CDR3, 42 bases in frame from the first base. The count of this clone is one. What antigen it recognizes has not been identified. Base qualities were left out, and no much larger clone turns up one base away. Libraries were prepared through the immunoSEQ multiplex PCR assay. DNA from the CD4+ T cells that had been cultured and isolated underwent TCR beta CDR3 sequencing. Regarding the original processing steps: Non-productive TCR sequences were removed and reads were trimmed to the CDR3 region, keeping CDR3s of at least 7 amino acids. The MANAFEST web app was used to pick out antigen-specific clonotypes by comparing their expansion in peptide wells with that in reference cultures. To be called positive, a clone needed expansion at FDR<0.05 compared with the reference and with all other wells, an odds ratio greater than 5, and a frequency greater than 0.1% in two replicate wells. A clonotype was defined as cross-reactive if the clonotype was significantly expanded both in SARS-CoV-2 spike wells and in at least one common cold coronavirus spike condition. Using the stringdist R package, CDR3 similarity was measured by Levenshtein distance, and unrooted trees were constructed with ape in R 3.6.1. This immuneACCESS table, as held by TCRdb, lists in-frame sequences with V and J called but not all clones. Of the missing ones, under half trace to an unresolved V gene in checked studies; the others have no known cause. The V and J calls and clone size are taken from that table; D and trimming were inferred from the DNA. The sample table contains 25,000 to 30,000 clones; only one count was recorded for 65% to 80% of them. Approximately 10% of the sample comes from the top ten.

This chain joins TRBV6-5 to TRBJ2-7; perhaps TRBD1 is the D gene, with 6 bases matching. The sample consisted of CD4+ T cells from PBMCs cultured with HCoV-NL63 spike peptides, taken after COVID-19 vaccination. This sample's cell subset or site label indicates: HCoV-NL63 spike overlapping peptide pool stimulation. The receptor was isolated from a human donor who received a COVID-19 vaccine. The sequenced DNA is TGTGCCAGCAGCCGCGACAGGAACTCCTACGAGCAGTACTTC. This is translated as CASSRDRNSYEQYF.